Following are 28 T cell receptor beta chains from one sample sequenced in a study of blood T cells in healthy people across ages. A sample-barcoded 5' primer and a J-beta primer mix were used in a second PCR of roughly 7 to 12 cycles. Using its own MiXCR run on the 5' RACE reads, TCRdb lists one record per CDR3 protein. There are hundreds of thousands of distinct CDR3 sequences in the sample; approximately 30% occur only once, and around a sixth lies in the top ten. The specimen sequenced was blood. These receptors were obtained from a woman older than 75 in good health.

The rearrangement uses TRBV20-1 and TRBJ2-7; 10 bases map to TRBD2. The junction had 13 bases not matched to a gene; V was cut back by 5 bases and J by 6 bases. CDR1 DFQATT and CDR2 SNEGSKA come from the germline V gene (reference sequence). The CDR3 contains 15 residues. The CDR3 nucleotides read TGCAGTGCTCGGGACCTCACCCGACTAGCGGGCGAGCAGTACTTC. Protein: CSARDLTRLAGEQYF.

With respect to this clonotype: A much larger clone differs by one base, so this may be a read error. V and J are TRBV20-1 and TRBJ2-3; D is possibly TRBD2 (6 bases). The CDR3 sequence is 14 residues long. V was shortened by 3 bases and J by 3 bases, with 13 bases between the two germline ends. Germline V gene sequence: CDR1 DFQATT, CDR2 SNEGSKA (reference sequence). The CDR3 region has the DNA TGCAGTGCTAGGGCTATAGCGGTTACAGATACGCAGTATTTT. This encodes CSARAIAVTDTQYF.

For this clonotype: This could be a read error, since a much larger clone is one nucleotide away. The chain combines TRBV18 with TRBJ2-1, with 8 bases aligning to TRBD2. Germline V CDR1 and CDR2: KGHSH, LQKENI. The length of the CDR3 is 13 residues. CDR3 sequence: CASSPVAGTEKFF. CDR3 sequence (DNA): TGTGCCAGCTCACCAGTAGCGGGGACTGAGAAGTTCTTC.

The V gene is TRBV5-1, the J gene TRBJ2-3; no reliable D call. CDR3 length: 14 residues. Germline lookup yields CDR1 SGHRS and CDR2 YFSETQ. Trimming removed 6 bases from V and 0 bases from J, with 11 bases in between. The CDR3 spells CASKGSYSTDTQYF. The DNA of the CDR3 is TGCGCCAGCAAGGGCAGCTATAGCACAGATACGCAGTATTTT.

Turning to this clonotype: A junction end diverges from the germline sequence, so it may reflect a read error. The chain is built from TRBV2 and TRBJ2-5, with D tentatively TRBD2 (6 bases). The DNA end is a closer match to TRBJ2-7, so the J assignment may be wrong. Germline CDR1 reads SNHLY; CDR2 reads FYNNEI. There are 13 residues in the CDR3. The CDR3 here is CAGSTGSRDEQYF. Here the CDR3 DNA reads TGTGCCGGCAGTACCGGGAGTAGGGACGAGCAGTACTTC.

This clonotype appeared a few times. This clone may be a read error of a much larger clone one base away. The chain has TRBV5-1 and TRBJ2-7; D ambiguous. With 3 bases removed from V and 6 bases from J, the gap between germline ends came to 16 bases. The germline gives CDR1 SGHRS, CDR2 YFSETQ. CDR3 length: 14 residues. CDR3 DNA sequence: TGCGCCAGCAGCTGGAGTTCCCTCGAGCTCGAGCAGTACTTC. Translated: CASSWSSLELEQYF.

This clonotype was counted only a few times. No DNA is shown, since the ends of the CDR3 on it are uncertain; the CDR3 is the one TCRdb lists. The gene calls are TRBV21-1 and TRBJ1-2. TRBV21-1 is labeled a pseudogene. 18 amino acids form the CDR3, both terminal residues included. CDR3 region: CASLKPDYPYYQCYGYTF.

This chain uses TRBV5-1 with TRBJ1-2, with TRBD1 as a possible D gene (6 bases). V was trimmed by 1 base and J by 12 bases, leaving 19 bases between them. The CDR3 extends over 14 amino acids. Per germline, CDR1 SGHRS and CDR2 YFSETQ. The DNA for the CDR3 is TGCGCCAGCAGCTTGAGGGACACCCCTCTTGTCAACACCTTC. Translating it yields CASSLRDTPLVNTF.

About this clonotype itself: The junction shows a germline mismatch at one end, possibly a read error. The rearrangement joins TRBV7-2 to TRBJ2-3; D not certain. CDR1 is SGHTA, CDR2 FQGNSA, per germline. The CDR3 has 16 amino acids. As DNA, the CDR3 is TGTGCCAGCAGCTTGCTATTCAGAGGTGGCACGGATACGCAGTGTTTT. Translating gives CASSLLFRGGTDTQCF.

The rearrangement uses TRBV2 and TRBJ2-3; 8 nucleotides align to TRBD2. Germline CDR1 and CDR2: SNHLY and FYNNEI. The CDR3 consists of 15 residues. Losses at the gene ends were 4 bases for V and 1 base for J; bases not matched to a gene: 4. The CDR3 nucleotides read TGTGCCAGCAGTGGGTCGGGGGGGGGCACAGATACGCAGTATTTT. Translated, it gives CASSGSGGGTDTQYF.

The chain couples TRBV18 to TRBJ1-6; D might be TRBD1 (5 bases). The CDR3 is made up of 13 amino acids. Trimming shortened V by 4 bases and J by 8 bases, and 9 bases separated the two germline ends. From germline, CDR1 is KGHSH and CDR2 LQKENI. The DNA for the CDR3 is TGTGCCAGCTCACGAATGGGGGATTCACCCCTCCACTTT. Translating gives CASSRMGDSPLHF.

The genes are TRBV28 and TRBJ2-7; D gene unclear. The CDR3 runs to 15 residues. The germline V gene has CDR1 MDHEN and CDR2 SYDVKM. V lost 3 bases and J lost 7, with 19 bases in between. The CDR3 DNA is TGTGCCAGCAGTTTGGCCGACACGGCCGGATGGGAGCAGTACTTC. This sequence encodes CASSLADTAGWEQYF.

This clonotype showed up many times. In DNA, the CDR3 is TGTGCCACCAGCAGAGACAGGGGCTATGGCTACACCTTC. It yields the protein CATSRDRGYGYTF. V and J are TRBV15 and TRBJ1-2; maybe TRBD1 (6 bases). V was clipped by 0 bases and J by 4 bases, with 6 bases between them. Germline V CDR1 and CDR2: LNHNV, YYDKDF (reference sequence). The CDR3 runs 13 residues.

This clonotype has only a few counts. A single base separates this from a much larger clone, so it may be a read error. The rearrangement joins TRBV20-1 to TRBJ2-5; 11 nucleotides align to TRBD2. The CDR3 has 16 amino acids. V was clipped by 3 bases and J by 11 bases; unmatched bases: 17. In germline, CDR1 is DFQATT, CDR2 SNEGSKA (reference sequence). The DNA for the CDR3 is TGCAGTGCTAGCTTCTTCGCTAGCGGGGGGTTCAATGAGCAGTACTTC. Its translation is CSASFFASGGFNEQYF.

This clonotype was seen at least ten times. CDR3 protein: CASSQAATGSDQPQHF. The CDR3 coding sequence is TGCGCCAGCAGCCAAGCTGCGACCGGATCCGATCAGCCCCAGCATTTT. The chain is built from TRBV4-3 and TRBJ1-5; D is unclear. The CDR3 is 16 residues long. CDR1 is LGHNA, CDR2 YSLEER, per germline. V dropped 1 base and J dropped 5 bases, with 15 bases sitting between them.

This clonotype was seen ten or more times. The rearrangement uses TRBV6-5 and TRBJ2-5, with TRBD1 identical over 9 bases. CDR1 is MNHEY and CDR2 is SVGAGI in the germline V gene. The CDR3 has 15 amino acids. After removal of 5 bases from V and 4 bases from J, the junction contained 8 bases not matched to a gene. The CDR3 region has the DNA TGTGCCAGCAGTCCCAAGAGGGGACAGGGAGAGACCCAGTACTTC. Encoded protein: CASSPKRGQGETQYF.

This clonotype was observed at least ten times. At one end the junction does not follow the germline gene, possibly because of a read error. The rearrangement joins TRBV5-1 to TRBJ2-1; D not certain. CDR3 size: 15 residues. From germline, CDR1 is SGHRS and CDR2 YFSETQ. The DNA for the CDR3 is TGTGCCAGCAGCTTAGGTCCGAGCTCCTACAATGAGCAGTTCTTC. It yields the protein CASSLGPSSYNEQFF.

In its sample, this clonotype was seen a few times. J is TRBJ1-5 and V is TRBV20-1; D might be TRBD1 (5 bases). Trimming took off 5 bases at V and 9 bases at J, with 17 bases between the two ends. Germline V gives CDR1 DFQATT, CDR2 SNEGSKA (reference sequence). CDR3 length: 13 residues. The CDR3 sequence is CSARGTWDRPQHF. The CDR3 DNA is TGCAGTGCTCGGGGGACGTGGGATCGGCCCCAGCATTTT.

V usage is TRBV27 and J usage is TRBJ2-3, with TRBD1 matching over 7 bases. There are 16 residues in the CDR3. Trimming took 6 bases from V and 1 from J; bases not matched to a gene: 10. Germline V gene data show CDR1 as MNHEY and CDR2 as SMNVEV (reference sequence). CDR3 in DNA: TGTGCCAGCAGCTTACTATGGGACAGAGGCACAGATACGCAGTATTTT. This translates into CASSLLWDRGTDTQYF.

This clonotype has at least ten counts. The CDR3 nucleotides are TGCGCCAGCAGCTTTAATGCAGGCACAGATACGCAGTATTTT. Encoded protein: CASSFNAGTDTQYF. The chain employs TRBV5-1 and TRBJ2-3; D remains ambiguous. The CDR3 runs to 14 residues. Germline lookup yields CDR1 SGHRS and CDR2 YFSETQ. The V and J ends lost 2 bases and 1 base respectively, with 8 bases between them.

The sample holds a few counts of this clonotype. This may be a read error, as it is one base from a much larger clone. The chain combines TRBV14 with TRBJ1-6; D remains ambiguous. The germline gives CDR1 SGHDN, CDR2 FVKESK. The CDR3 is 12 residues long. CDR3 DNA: TGTGCCGGCAGCTACTTGAATTCACCCCTCCACTTT. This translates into CAGSYLNSPLHF.

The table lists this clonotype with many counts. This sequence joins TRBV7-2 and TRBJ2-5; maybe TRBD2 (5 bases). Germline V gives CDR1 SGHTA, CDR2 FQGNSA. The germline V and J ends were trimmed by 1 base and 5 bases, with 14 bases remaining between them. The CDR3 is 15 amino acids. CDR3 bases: TGTGCCAGCAGCTTAGTGGGGAGCTCCCGGGAGACCCAGTACTTC. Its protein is CASSLVGSSRETQYF. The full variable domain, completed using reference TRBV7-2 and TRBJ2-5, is GAGVSQSPSNKVTEKGKDVELRCDPISGHTALYWYRQSLGQGLEFLIYFQGNSAPDKSGLPSDRFSAERTGGSVSTLTIQRTQQEDSAVYLCASSLVGSSRETQYFGPGTRLLVL.

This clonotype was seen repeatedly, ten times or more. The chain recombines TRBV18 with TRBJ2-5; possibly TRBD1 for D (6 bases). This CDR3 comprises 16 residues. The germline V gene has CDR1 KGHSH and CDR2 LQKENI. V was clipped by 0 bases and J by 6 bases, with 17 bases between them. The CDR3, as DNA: TGTGCCAGCTCACCACCGTCGGGTCGAGGGACAAAGACCCAGTACTTC. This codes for CASSPPSGRGTKTQYF.

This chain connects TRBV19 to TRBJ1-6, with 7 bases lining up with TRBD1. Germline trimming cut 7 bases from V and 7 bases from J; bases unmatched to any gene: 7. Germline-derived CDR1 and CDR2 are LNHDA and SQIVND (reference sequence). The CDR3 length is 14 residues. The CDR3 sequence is CASKNRGENSPLHF. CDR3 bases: TGTGCCAGTAAGAACAGGGGAGAGAATTCACCCCTCCACTTT.

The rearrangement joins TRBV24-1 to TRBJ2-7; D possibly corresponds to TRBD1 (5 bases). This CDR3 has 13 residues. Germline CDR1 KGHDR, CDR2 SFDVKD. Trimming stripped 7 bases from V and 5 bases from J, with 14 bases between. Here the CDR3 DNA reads TGTGCCACCAGCGCCGCAGGGCGAAACGAGCAGTACTTC. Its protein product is CATSAAGRNEQYF.

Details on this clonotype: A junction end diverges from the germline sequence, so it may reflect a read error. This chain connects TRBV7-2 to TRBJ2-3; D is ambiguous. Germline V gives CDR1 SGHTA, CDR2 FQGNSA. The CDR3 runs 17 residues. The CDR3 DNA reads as TGTGCCAGCAGTTTAGGATCGAGAGTCCGTAGCACAGATACGCAGTATTTT. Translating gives CASSLGSRVRSTDTQYF. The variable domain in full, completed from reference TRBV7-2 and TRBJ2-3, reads GAGVSQSPSNKVTEKGKDVELRCDPISGHTALYWYRQSLGQGLEFLIYFQGNSAPDKSGLPSDRFSAERTGGSVSTLTIQRTQQEDSAVYLCASSLGSRVRSTDTQYFGPGTRLTVL.

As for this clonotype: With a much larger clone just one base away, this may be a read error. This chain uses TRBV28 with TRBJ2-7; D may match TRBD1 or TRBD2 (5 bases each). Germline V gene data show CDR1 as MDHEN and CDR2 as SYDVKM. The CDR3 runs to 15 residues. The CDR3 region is CACSLAAGAASEQYF. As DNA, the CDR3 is TGTGCCTGCAGTTTAGCCGCCGGGGCTGCCTCCGAGCAGTACTTC. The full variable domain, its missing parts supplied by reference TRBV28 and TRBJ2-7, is DVKVTQSSRYLVKRTGEKVFLECVQDMDHENMFWYRQDPGLGLRLIYFSYDVKMKEKGDIPEGYSVSREKKERFSLILESASTNQTSMYLCACSLAAGAASEQYFGPGTRLTVT.

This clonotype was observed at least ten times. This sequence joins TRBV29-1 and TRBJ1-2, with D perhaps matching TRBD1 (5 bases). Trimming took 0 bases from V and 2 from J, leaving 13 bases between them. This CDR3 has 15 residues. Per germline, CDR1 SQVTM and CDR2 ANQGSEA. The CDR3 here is CSVEDPGNGNYGYTF. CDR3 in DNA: TGCAGCGTTGAAGACCCAGGGAATGGGAACTATGGCTACACCTTC.